This T cell receptor (beta chain) was profiled in a study of T-cell reconstitution after alpha-beta-depleted transplantation in children. Study-level findings and limits: About two months after transplant, alpha-beta T cells reportedly came from several hundred expanded graft clones. Surviving recipient T cells and intrathymic progenitors accounted for some patients' high TCRbeta diversity at day 60. Counts and diversity of T cells one year after transplant came mostly from newly produced T cells.

This CDR3 has 16 amino acids. Germline loops: CDR1 SGHRS, CDR2 YFSETQ. V was clipped by 5 bases and J by 1 base, with 18 bases between them. Molecular barcoding with unique molecular identifiers was used for the TCRbeta library. Via MiXCR, TCRdb re-called the PCR reads, giving one row per CDR3 protein. The sample holds around 45,000 distinct CDR3 sequences, approximately 52% seen once. Points on this clonotype: Its antigen is not identified.

Sample: peripheral blood, taken before TCRalphabeta/CD19-depleted stem cell transplant. This TCR derives from a boy younger than two with SCID, due to receive a stem cell transplant. The J gene is TRBJ1-1, the V gene TRBV5-1, with a possible D match to TRBD1 (6 bases). The CDR3 DNA is TGCGCCAGCAGACAGAGAGAGCAGACAGGGAACACTGAAGCTTTCTTT. Its protein product is CASRQREQTGNTEAFF.